The 31 T cell receptor beta chains below were found in one sample sequenced in a study of T cells in narcolepsy listed by TCRdb under 2018. Library preparation employed the immunoSEQ multiplex PCR assay. What TCRdb holds here is the immuneACCESS table cut down to in-frame rearrangements. Part of the clones is not present; checked against another copy, under half of the missing clones reflect an unresolved V gene, and the others are unexplained. This sample gives about 40,000 clones in total; approximately 88% of them show up just once. Less than 1.5% of the sample is held by the ten biggest clonotypes. Input material: CD45RA- memory CD4+ T cells from PBMCs. Explained via the paper, the cell subset or site label denotes: memory T cells sorted ex vivo from peripheral blood. All receptors come from a human donor with narcolepsy.

The V gene is TRBV21-1, the J gene TRBJ2-1. TRBV21-1 represents a pseudogene. This CDR3 has 15 amino acids. CDR3: CASVSSLRPYNEQFF. The CDR3 DNA reads as TGTGCCAGCGTATCATCTCTAAGGCCTTACAATGAGCAGTTCTTC.

This chain joins TRBV5-8 and TRBJ2-5, with D perhaps TRBD2 (5 bases). V was clipped by 0 bases and J by 5 bases, with 17 bases between them. Germline CDR1 and CDR2: SGHTS and YDEGEE. The CDR3 runs to 16 residues. CDR3 nucleotide sequence: TGTGCCAGCAGCTTGGGGGTCGGGGTCCAGTCGGAGACCCAGTACTTC. Translating gives CASSLGVGVQSETQYF.

CDR3 in amino acids: CASSQDNGPGNTIYF. CDR3 DNA sequence: TGCGCCAGCAGCCAAGATAACGGTCCTGGAAACACCATATATTTT. J is TRBJ1-3 and V is TRBV4-3; D uncertain. V was clipped by 0 bases and J by 2 bases, with 8 bases between them. Germline V gene sequence: CDR1 LGHNA, CDR2 YSLEER. This CDR3 has 15 amino acids.

CDR3 in amino acids: CSASRQGVDTQYF. CDR3 sequence (DNA): TGCAGCGCCTCTAGACAGGGGGTCGATACGCAGTATTTT. The chain couples TRBV29-1 to TRBJ2-3; 9 bases line up with TRBD1. Germline CDR1 is SQVTM and CDR2 is ANQGSEA. The V gene end was trimmed by 7 bases and the J gene end by 6 bases; junction bases not matched to a gene: 8. The CDR3 contains 13 residues.

V is TRBV9 and J is TRBJ2-2; tentative D call: TRBD2 (6 bases). Trimming removed 4 bases at V and 0 bases at J, with 10 bases between. The V gene's germline CDR1 is SGDLS and CDR2 YYNGEE. CDR3 size: 15 residues. The CDR3 nucleotides are TGTGCCAGCAGCCCTAGCGTTGCGAACACCGGGGAGCTGTTTTTT. Its translation: CASSPSVANTGELFF.

The chain uses TRBV21-1 and TRBJ2-3; the table's D call, TRBD2, has no DNA check behind it. TRBV21-1 is a pseudogene locus. CDR3 length equals 19 residues. Written as DNA, the CDR3 is TGTGCCAGCAGCAATCTATCCCATACCCGGGGAACTAGCACAGATACGCAGTATTTT. As protein: CASSNLSHTRGTSTDTQYF.

This chain connects TRBV10-3 to TRBJ1-1; perhaps TRBD1 as D (5 bases). CDR1 is ENHRY, CDR2 SYGVKD, per germline. This CDR3 is 14 amino acids long. V lost 6 bases, J lost 1 base, and 12 bases lay in between. The CDR3 DNA is TGTGCCATCAGGGGTTCAGGGAGGAACACTGAAGCTTTCTTT. This sequence encodes CAIRGSGRNTEAFF.

The chain joins TRBV6-5 to TRBJ2-7; TRBD1 aligns across 7 bases. Germline CDR1 reads MNHEY; CDR2 reads SVGAGI. The CDR3 is made up of 12 amino acids. Unmatched junction bases numbered 3, after V lost 8 bases and J lost 2 bases. The CDR3 DNA reads as TGTGCCAGCCAAGGGGGCCCCTACGAGCAGTACTTC. Its translation is CASQGGPYEQYF.

The rearrangement links TRBV29-1 to TRBJ1-5; a possible D gene is TRBD1 (5 bases). V lost 6 bases and J 4 bases, leaving 10 bases between the germline ends. This CDR3 comprises 12 residues. Per germline, CDR1 SQVTM and CDR2 ANQGSEA. The CDR3 DNA follows: TGCAGCGTCGGTGGGGGGAATCAGCCCCAGCATTTT. As protein: CSVGGGNQPQHF.

The V call is TRBV6-1, the J call TRBJ1-3; possibly TRBD1 for D (5 bases). From germline, CDR1 is MNHNS and CDR2 SASEGT. With 5 bases removed from V and 6 bases from J, the gap between germline ends came to 14 bases. The CDR3 extends over 14 amino acids. In DNA, the CDR3 is TGTGCCAGCAGTCGGCGAGGGGTCTCAAACACCATATATTTT. Its translation: CASSRRGVSNTIYF.

The chain links TRBV5-1 to TRBJ2-2; D unclear. CDR1 and CDR2 from the germline V gene are SGHRS and YFSETQ. Trimming removed 0 bases from V and 2 bases from J, with 8 bases in between. The CDR3 contains 15 residues. CDR3 protein: CASSLDTRNTGELFF. The CDR3 DNA follows: TGCGCCAGCAGCTTGGATACCCGAAACACCGGGGAGCTGTTTTTT.

The gene calls are TRBV5-8 and TRBJ1-2; a weak D match, TRBD1 (6 bases). The germline V and J ends were trimmed by 4 bases and 10 bases, with 17 bases remaining between them. This CDR3 region has 13 residues. Germline CDR1 SGHTS, CDR2 YDEGEE. The chain's CDR3 is CASSRGGSNDYTF. Here the CDR3 DNA reads TGTGCCAGCAGCCGCGGGGGCAGCAACGACTACACCTTC. The variable domain in full, with the rest retrieved from reference TRBV5-8 and TRBJ1-2, is EAGVTQSPTHLIKTRGQQATLRCSPISGHTSVYWYQQALGLGLQFLLWYDEGEERNRGNFPPRFSGRQFPNYSSELNVNALELEDSALYLCASSRGGSNDYTFGSGTRLTVV.

This rearrangement joins TRBV9 to TRBJ1-3; D might be TRBD1 (5 bases). This CDR3 comprises 16 residues. V lost 0 bases, J lost 4 bases, and 14 bases lay in between. Germline V gene sequence: CDR1 SGDLS, CDR2 YYNGEE. This CDR3 reads CASSVGDPARGNTIYF. CDR3 coding DNA: TGTGCCAGCAGCGTAGGGGACCCGGCGAGAGGAAACACCATATATTTT.

The sample holds a few counts of this clone. The CDR3 sequence: CASSKARPRDTGSPLHF. In nucleotides, the CDR3 is TGTGCCAGCAGCAAAGCGCGCCCCCGGGACACGGGCTCACCCCTCCACTTT. V and J are TRBV21-1 and TRBJ1-6; the table's D call, TRBD1, has no DNA check behind it. TRBV21-1 is an annotated pseudogene. The CDR3 is made up of 17 amino acids.

This clone was detected once. The gene calls are TRBV7-3 and TRBJ2-1; 9 bases align to TRBD2. After removal of 5 bases from V and 6 bases from J, the junction contained 17 bases not matched to a gene. Germline CDR1 is SGHTA and CDR2 is FQGTGA. The CDR3 is made up of 18 amino acids. CDR3 protein: CASSPQSGRTVLRNEQFF. In DNA, the CDR3 is TGTGCCAGCAGCCCACAGAGCGGGAGGACCGTCCTACGCAATGAGCAGTTCTTC.

The V call is TRBV7-6, the J call TRBJ2-3; 11 bases line up with TRBD2. The CDR3 covers 16 residues. J gave up 2 bases and V 1 base, and 2 bases lay outside the gene matches. CDR1 is SGHVS and CDR2 is FNYEAQ in the germline V gene. The chain's CDR3 is CASSLVAGGTTDTQYF. DNA for the CDR3: TGTGCCAGCAGCTTAGTAGCGGGGGGGACCACAGATACGCAGTATTTT.

This clone has more than one count but fewer than ten. V is TRBV7-2 and J is TRBJ2-7, with TRBD2 as a possible D gene (6 bases). Germline CDR1 is SGHTA and CDR2 is FQGNSA. The CDR3 extends over 13 amino acids. The ends were cut back, 6 bases at V and 7 bases at J, with 16 bases in the middle. The CDR3 is CASSTDFGGEQYF. The CDR3 DNA reads TGTGCCAGCAGTACGGACTTCGGGGGAGAGCAGTACTTC.

The V and J genes are TRBV7-8 and TRBJ2-7; TRBD1 is a possible D gene (6 bases). Looked up from germline, CDR1 is SGHVS and CDR2 is FQNEAQ. The germline V and J ends were trimmed by 0 bases and 6 bases, with 15 bases remaining between them. CDR3 length: 15 residues. In nucleotides, the CDR3 is TGTGCCAGCAGCTTAGCGGCTCTAGGGGGTACCGAGCAGTACTTC. It is translated as CASSLAALGGTEQYF.

This clone occurred a few times. The chain joins TRBV2 to TRBJ1-2; tentatively, D is TRBD1 (5 bases). Germline CDR1 SNHLY, CDR2 FYNNEI. V was shortened by 3 bases and J by 5 bases, with 10 bases between the two germline ends. The CDR3 consists of 13 residues. CDR3 in DNA: TGTGCCAGCAGTGAGGGGCTGGGGTATGGCTACACCTTC. Its protein product is CASSEGLGYGYTF.

The J gene is TRBJ2-5, the V gene TRBV5-6, with D possibly matching TRBD2 (7 bases). CDR3 length: 14 residues. The V end was cut by 4 bases, the J end by 3 bases, with 13 bases between. Germline lookup yields CDR1 SGHDT and CDR2 YYEEEE. The CDR3 sequence: CASSPGGAKETQYF. Here the CDR3 DNA reads TGTGCCAGCAGCCCTGGGGGGGCCAAAGAGACCCAGTACTTC.

This clone was found once. The rearrangement joins TRBV6-1 to TRBJ1-6; 10 positions agree with TRBD1. The ends lost 4 bases at V and 7 bases at J; junction bases unmatched: 1. CDR3 size: 14 residues. CDR1 is MNHNS, CDR2 SASEGT, per germline. Here the CDR3 DNA reads TGTGCCAGCAGTGCGGACAGGGGGAATTCACCCCTCCACTTT. The encoded protein is CASSADRGNSPLHF.

The rearrangement links TRBV7-2 to TRBJ2-3, with a tentative D call TRBD1 (6 bases). V lost 6 bases to trimming and J lost 0 bases, with 13 bases between them. The CDR3 length is 15 residues. Germline loops: CDR1 SGHTA, CDR2 FQGNSA. Here the CDR3 reads CASSSRGVSTDTQYF. The CDR3 DNA is TGTGCCAGCAGTTCCAGGGGTGTGAGCACAGATACGCAGTATTTT.

The J gene is TRBJ1-1, the V gene TRBV2; tentatively, D is TRBD1 (5 bases). This CDR3 spans 15 amino acids. V was pared by 1 base and J by 1 base, with 10 bases between. Looked up from germline, CDR1 is SNHLY and CDR2 is FYNNEI. The CDR3 DNA follows: TGTGCCAGCAGTGAAGACAGGTCGACGAACACTGAAGCTTTCTTT. This translates into CASSEDRSTNTEAFF.

Turning to this clone: Other DNA variants within this sample encode the same CDR3. The rearrangement joins TRBV5-4 to TRBJ1-4; a possible D gene is TRBD1 (6 bases). V dropped 1 base and J dropped 6 bases, with 19 bases sitting between them. CDR3 length: 17 residues. Germline CDR1 and CDR2: SGHNT and YYREEE (reference sequence). CDR3 loop: CASSLKGQGLPDEKLFF. Written as DNA, the CDR3 is TGTGCCAGCAGCTTGAAGGGGCAGGGGCTACCTGATGAAAAACTGTTTTTT. The whole variable domain, filled in from reference TRBV5-4 and TRBJ1-4, reads ETGVTQSPTHLIKTRGQQVTLRCSSQSGHNTVSWYQQALGQGPQFIFQYYREEENGRGNFPPRFSGLQFPNYSSELNVNALELDDSALYLCASSLKGQGLPDEKLFFGSGTQLSVL.

The rearrangement uses TRBV6-1 and TRBJ1-6; 9 positions match TRBD1. V lost 11 bases to trimming and J lost 4 bases; unmatched junction nucleotides: 9. The CDR3 has 15 residues. The germline V gene has CDR1 MNHNS and CDR2 SASEGT. The CDR3 sequence: CAGRDRVSYNSPLHF. CDR3 sequence (DNA): TGTGCCGGCCGGGACAGGGTTTCTTATAATTCACCCCTCCACTTT.

The chain has TRBV15 and TRBJ1-1; D gene uncertain. Trimming left V 2 bases short and J 5 bases short, with 12 bases between. The CDR3 totals 14 residues. In germline, CDR1 is LNHNV, CDR2 YYDKDF (reference sequence). CDR3 DNA: TGTGCCACCAGCAGAAGTCCGCTTGGAACTGAAGCTTTCTTT. Translated, it gives CATSRSPLGTEAFF.

The chain carries TRBV6-5 and TRBJ1-2; 8 positions match TRBD1. The germline CDR1 and CDR2 sequences are MNHEY and SVGAGI. The CDR3 spans 15 residues. Losses at the gene ends were 10 bases for V and 0 bases for J; bases not matched to a gene: 10. The CDR3 region is CATNSGQAPNYGYTF. The CDR3 coding sequence is TGTGCCACCAACTCGGGACAGGCGCCTAACTATGGCTACACCTTC.

J is TRBJ1-5 and V is TRBV6-6; 10 bases agree with TRBD1. Germline assignment: CDR1 MNHNY and CDR2 SVGAGI (reference sequence). V shed 8 bases and J 7 bases; nucleotides not matched to a gene: 5. The CDR3 totals 13 residues. The CDR3 loop reads CASRDRGGQPQHF. CDR3 nucleotide sequence: TGTGCCAGCCGGGACAGGGGAGGGCAGCCCCAGCATTTT.

The chain employs TRBV7-2 and TRBJ2-4; D ambiguous. V lost 1 base and J 0 bases, leaving 16 bases between the germline ends. The CDR3 totals 18 residues. CDR1 and CDR2 (germline): SGHTA, FQGNSA. The CDR3 region has the DNA TGTGCCAGCAGCTTAGAAGAGGTGACCGCACTAGCCAAAAACATTCAGTACTTC. Residues: CASSLEEVTALAKNIQYF. The whole variable domain, filled in from reference TRBV7-2 and TRBJ2-4, reads GAGVSQSPSNKVTEKGKDVELRCDPISGHTALYWYRQSLGQGLEFLIYFQGNSAPDKSGLPSDRFSAERTGGSVSTLTIQRTQQEDSAVYLCASSLEEVTALAKNIQYFGAGTRLSVL.

The chain employs TRBV11-3 and TRBJ2-1, with D perhaps matching TRBD1 (5 bases). CDR1 is SGHNT, CDR2 YENEEA, per germline. V lost 5 bases to trimming and J lost 10 bases, with 18 bases between them. The CDR3 runs 14 residues. The DNA of the CDR3 is TGTGCCAGCAGCCTATACAGGATTTCGCGGGAGCAGTTCTTC. It translates to CASSLYRISREQFF. The whole variable domain, filled in from reference TRBV11-3 and TRBJ2-1, reads EAGVVQSPRYKIIEKKQPVAFWCNPISGHNTLYWYLQNLGQGPELLIRYENEEAVDDSQLPKDRFSAERLKGVDSTLKIQPAELGDSAVYLCASSLYRISREQFFGPGTRLTVL.

This clone was found once. The chain combines TRBV7-3 with TRBJ2-7; 7 bases align to TRBD1. There are 15 residues in the CDR3. Trimming removed 6 bases from V and 6 bases from J; junction bases left unmatched: 14. The germline V gene has CDR1 SGHTA and CDR2 FQGTGA. Written as DNA, the CDR3 is TGTGCCAGCAGTTCCCTAGTCCCCCGACAGGGCGAGCAGTACTTC. Protein product: CASSSLVPRQGEQYF.